This passage covers 26 T cell receptor beta chains from one sample sequenced in a study of T cell changes during pregnancy in multiple sclerosis. Sequencing was performed with immunoSEQ multiplex PCR; in TCRdb, only in-frame clones are kept and a portion is missing. Of more than 65,000 clones listed, just under 95% were seen once; the top ten hold approximately 0.93%. Sequenced material: peripheral blood, taken in the first trimester of pregnancy. The receptors originated from a female donor with multiple sclerosis, enrolled in a pregnancy study.

This clone was observed a single time. The rearrangement links TRBV18 to TRBJ1-1; TRBD1 is a possible D gene (5 bases). This CDR3 is 13 amino acids long. V lost 2 bases and J 5 bases, leaving 9 bases between the germline ends. The germline V gene has CDR1 KGHSH and CDR2 LQKENI. The CDR3 reads CASSPAGRTEAFF. The CDR3 DNA reads as TGTGCCAGCTCACCAGCAGGGCGTACTGAAGCTTTCTTT.

This clone has just a few counts. J is TRBJ2-7 and V is TRBV27, with a tentative D call TRBD1 (5 bases). Germline V lookup: CDR1 MNHEY, CDR2 SMNVEV (reference sequence). The CDR3 has 13 amino acids. V lost 3 bases and J lost 1, with 7 bases in between. The CDR3 DNA reads as TGTGCCAGCAGTTTCAGGGAATCCTACGAGCAGTACTTC. This encodes CASSFRESYEQYF.

The J gene is TRBJ2-1, the V gene TRBV10-3, with 9 positions matching TRBD1. Per the germline V gene, CDR1 is ENHRY and CDR2 is SYGVKD. Germline trimming cut 0 bases from V and 5 bases from J; bases unmatched to any gene: 5. The CDR3 contains 16 residues. CDR3 sequence: CAISESGQGRDNEQFF. In nucleotides, the CDR3 is TGTGCCATCAGTGAGTCGGGACAGGGAAGGGACAATGAGCAGTTCTTC.

The chain is built from TRBV4-3 and TRBJ2-5, with D tentatively TRBD2 (7 bases). Per the germline V gene, CDR1 is LGHNA and CDR2 is YSLEER. Trimming shortened V by 0 bases and J by 5 bases, and 13 bases separated the two germline ends. CDR3 size: 15 residues. The CDR3: CASSQDRGGRETQYF. Written as DNA, the CDR3 is TGCGCCAGCAGCCAAGATAGGGGGGGCCGGGAGACCCAGTACTTC.

The chain combines TRBV5-8 with TRBJ2-5, with TRBD1 matching over 8 bases. V dropped 3 bases and J dropped 2; count of bases not matched to a gene: 6. From germline, CDR1 is SGHTS and CDR2 YDEGEE. The CDR3 covers 15 residues. Here the CDR3 DNA reads TGTGCCAGCAGCTGGGGGGACAGGCTTCAAGAGACCCAGTACTTC. Its protein is CASSWGDRLQETQYF.

The rearrangement links TRBV5-1 to TRBJ1-2, with 12 bases matching TRBD1. CDR1 SGHRS and CDR2 YFSETQ come from the germline V gene. The CDR3 spans 15 residues. J gave up 6 bases and V 3 bases, and 6 bases lay outside the gene matches. CDR3 bases: TGCGCCAGCAGCTGGGGGGGACAGGGGGCAGATGGCTACACCTTC. Translated, it gives CASSWGGQGADGYTF.

This sequence joins TRBV19 and TRBJ1-2; 9 bases agree with TRBD1. CDR3 length: 16 residues. Per the germline V gene, CDR1 is LNHDA and CDR2 is SQIVND (reference sequence). Trimming took 6 bases from V and 8 from J; bases not matched to a gene: 16. CDR3 amino acids: CASSLLLDRGFWGYTF. For the CDR3, the DNA is TGTGCCAGTAGCCTCCTTCTGGACAGGGGATTTTGGGGCTACACCTTC.

This chain joins TRBV2 and TRBJ2-1; D is perhaps TRBD1 (6 bases). Trimming took off 7 bases at V and 0 bases at J, with 13 bases between the two ends. CDR3 length: 15 amino acids. Looked up from germline, CDR1 is SNHLY and CDR2 is FYNNEI. This CDR3 reads CASTRDRSSYNEQFF. CDR3 in DNA: TGTGCCAGCACAAGAGACAGGAGCTCCTACAATGAGCAGTTCTTC.

The chain uses TRBV6-4 and TRBJ2-1; 7 bases agree with TRBD2. The V gene's germline CDR1 is MRHNA and CDR2 SNTAGT. The CDR3 is 13 amino acids. V shed 8 bases, J shed 8 bases, and the junction held 9 bases outside the gene matches. CDR3 nucleotides: TGTGCCAGCTCTGGGGAGCGGGGACATGAGCAGTTCTTC. It yields the protein CASSGERGHEQFF.

V gene TRBV5-4 combines with J gene TRBJ2-1; TRBD2 matches at 10 bases. Germline CDR1 is SGHNT and CDR2 is YYREEE (reference sequence). The junction had 9 bases not matched to a gene; V was cut back by 4 bases and J by 8 bases. This CDR3 contains 15 residues. The CDR3 sequence: CASSPRTSGFDEQFF. The CDR3 coding sequence is TGTGCCAGCAGCCCTAGGACTAGCGGCTTCGATGAGCAGTTCTTC.

The V gene is TRBV11-3, the J gene TRBJ2-1, with TRBD2 as a possible D gene (7 bases). This CDR3 has 15 residues. Germline CDR1 reads SGHNT; CDR2 reads YENEEA. V was pared by 5 bases and J by 5 bases, with 16 bases between. The CDR3 sequence: CASSGGGGTHNEQFF. CDR3 DNA sequence: TGTGCCAGCAGCGGCGGGGGCGGGACCCACAATGAGCAGTTCTTC. Full variable domain (outside the CDR3, taken from reference TRBV11-3 and TRBJ2-1): EAGVVQSPRYKIIEKKQPVAFWCNPISGHNTLYWYLQNLGQGPELLIRYENEEAVDDSQLPKDRFSAERLKGVDSTLKIQPAELGDSAVYLCASSGGGGTHNEQFFGPGTRLTVL.

CDR3 DNA sequence: TGTGCCAGCAGCGTAAGCAGGGGGCTACGGGAAAAACTGTTTTTT. This sequence encodes CASSVSRGLREKLFF. The gene calls are TRBV2 and TRBJ1-4; 8 nucleotides match TRBD1. V lost 6 bases and J lost 8; bases outside the gene matches: 11. From germline, CDR1 is SNHLY and CDR2 FYNNEI. CDR3 size: 15 residues.

The V gene is TRBV7-9, the J gene TRBJ2-5; D is possibly TRBD2 (5 bases). V lost 5 bases and J lost 5, with 15 bases in between. Looked up from germline, CDR1 is SEHNR and CDR2 is FQNEAQ (reference sequence). The CDR3 covers 14 residues. The CDR3 loop reads CASSPREGLETQYF. In DNA form, the CDR3 reads TGTGCCAGCAGCCCCCGAGAGGGCCTGGAGACCCAGTACTTC.

The rearrangement links TRBV2 to TRBJ1-5; 7 nucleotides agree with TRBD1. The CDR3 loop spans 14 amino acids. The germline gives CDR1 SNHLY, CDR2 FYNNEI. The V segment lost 4 bases and the J segment 4 bases; nucleotides outside the gene matches: 4. CDR3 DNA: TGTGCCAGCAGTGCCGGGACAGCAAATCAGCCCCAGCATTTT. Residues: CASSAGTANQPQHF.

The J gene is TRBJ1-1, the V gene TRBV6-1; tentatively, D is TRBD1 (5 bases). This CDR3 has 15 amino acids. Trimming took 2 bases from V and 0 from J, leaving 10 bases between them. The V gene's germline CDR1 is MNHNS and CDR2 SASEGT. The CDR3 reads CASSEPTDMNTEAFF. Written as DNA, the CDR3 is TGTGCCAGCAGTGAACCGACAGATATGAACACTGAAGCTTTCTTT.

The V call is TRBV4-2, the J call TRBJ1-3; maybe TRBD1 (6 bases). CDR1 and CDR2 from the germline V gene are LGHNA and YNFKEQ. CDR3 length: 15 amino acids. V lost 3 bases to trimming and J lost 4 bases, with 13 bases between them. CDR3 sequence reads: CASSQSQGQGNTIYF. The CDR3 region has the DNA TGTGCCAGCAGCCAGTCCCAGGGGCAAGGAAACACCATATATTTT.

V and J are TRBV28 and TRBJ1-2, with a weak D call TRBD1 (5 bases). Trimming cost V 1 base and J 7 bases, with 7 bases left between them. Germline CDR1 is MDHEN and CDR2 is SYDVKM. The CDR3 runs to 12 residues. CDR3 nucleotides: TGTGCCAGCAGTTTATTAGGGGCTGGCTACACCTTC. Translating it yields CASSLLGAGYTF.

The CDR3 here is CASSVVSGGAGSYNEQFF. The CDR3 DNA sequence: TGTGCCAGCAGCGTAGTTAGCGGGGGGGCCGGCTCCTACAATGAGCAGTTCTTC. The J gene is TRBJ2-1, the V gene TRBV9; 11 bases line up with TRBD2. Looked up from germline, CDR1 is SGDLS and CDR2 is YYNGEE. The CDR3 has 18 residues. Unmatched junction bases numbered 5, after V lost 0 bases and J lost 0 bases.

The chain joins TRBV4-1 to TRBJ2-7; weak D call: TRBD2 (6 bases). V was cut by 1 base and J by 0 bases, with 13 bases left in between. There are 16 residues in the CDR3. Germline values: CDR1 MGHRA, CDR2 YSYEKL. The CDR3 DNA sequence: TGCGCCAGCAGCCAAGGGGACTTTTACCCCTCCTACGAGCAGTACTTC. This encodes CASSQGDFYPSYEQYF.

This chain uses TRBV4-1 with TRBJ2-3; 7 bases are shared with TRBD1. CDR1 is MGHRA, CDR2 YSYEKL, per germline. This CDR3 spans 17 amino acids. V was clipped by 1 base and J by 7 bases; unmatched bases: 14. The DNA of the CDR3 is TGCGCCAGCAGCCAAGGGTTCGGAACAGGGGAGAGGAATACGCAGTATTTT. Translating it yields CASSQGFGTGERNTQYF.

The chain combines TRBV10-1 with TRBJ2-1; D remains unclear. This CDR3 has 14 amino acids. Germline V CDR1 and CDR2: WNHNN, SYGVQD (reference sequence). Trimming left V 3 bases short and J 8 bases short, with 14 bases between. The CDR3 bases are TGCGCCAGCAGTGATGGGCAAGCTCGCTATGAGCAGTTCTTC. It yields the protein CASSDGQARYEQFF.

The chain uses TRBV19 and TRBJ2-2; the match to TRBD2 covers 7 bases. The CDR3 is 13 residues long. Per germline, CDR1 LNHDA and CDR2 SQIVND (reference sequence). The ends lost 3 bases at V and 7 bases at J; junction bases unmatched: 2. The CDR3 here is CASSIWEGGELFF. As DNA, the CDR3 is TGTGCCAGTAGTATTTGGGAGGGCGGGGAGCTGTTTTTT.

The CDR3 bases are TGTGCCGGGGGATCAGGGGGTTTGAATGAAAAACTGTTTTTT. Protein product: CAGGSGGLNEKLFF. The chain employs TRBV28 and TRBJ1-4; 7 positions agree with TRBD1. J gave up 5 bases and V 11 bases, and 11 bases lay outside the gene matches. The CDR3 sequence is 14 residues long. Germline CDR1 and CDR2: MDHEN and SYDVKM.

The sample holds a few counts of this clone. The chain recombines TRBV11-3 with TRBJ1-3, with TRBD1 matching over 8 bases. The trim removed 5 bases at V and 0 bases at J, leaving 6 bases unmatched. Germline V gene sequence: CDR1 SGHNT, CDR2 YENEEA. CDR3 length: 16 residues. CDR3 in amino acids: CASSLWTGYSGNTIYF. CDR3 DNA sequence: TGTGCCAGCAGCCTATGGACAGGGTACTCTGGAAACACCATATATTTT.

The gene calls are TRBV27 and TRBJ2-1, with 7 nucleotides matching TRBD1. The germline CDR1 and CDR2 sequences are MNHEY and SMNVEV (reference sequence). V shed 6 bases, J shed 2 bases, and the junction held 7 bases outside the gene matches. This CDR3 is built from 15 residues. CDR3 sequence: CASRATGTAYNEQFF. CDR3 nucleotides: TGTGCCAGCAGGGCAACCGGGACAGCCTACAATGAGCAGTTCTTC.

This chain uses TRBV11-2 with TRBJ2-7; D perhaps matches TRBD1 (5 bases). Germline V gives CDR1 SGHAT, CDR2 FQNNGV. Trimming shortened V by 2 bases and J by 1 base, and 15 bases separated the two germline ends. The CDR3 is made up of 16 amino acids. The CDR3 sequence is CASSLRAGQGSYEQYF. In DNA, the CDR3 is TGTGCCAGCAGCTTAAGGGCAGGGCAAGGGTCCTACGAGCAGTACTTC.